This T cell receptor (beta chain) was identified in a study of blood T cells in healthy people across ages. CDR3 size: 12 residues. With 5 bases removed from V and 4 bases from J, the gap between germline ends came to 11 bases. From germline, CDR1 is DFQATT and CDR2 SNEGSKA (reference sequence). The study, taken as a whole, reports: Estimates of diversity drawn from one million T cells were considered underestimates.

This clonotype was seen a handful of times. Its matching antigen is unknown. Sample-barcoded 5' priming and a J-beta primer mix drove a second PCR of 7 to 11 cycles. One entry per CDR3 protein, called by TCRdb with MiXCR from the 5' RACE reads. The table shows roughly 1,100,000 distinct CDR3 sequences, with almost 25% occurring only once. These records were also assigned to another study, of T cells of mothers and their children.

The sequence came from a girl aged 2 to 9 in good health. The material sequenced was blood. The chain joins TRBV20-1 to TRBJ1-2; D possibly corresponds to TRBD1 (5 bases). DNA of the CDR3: TGCAGTGCTGGAGGGGTCACCTATGGCTACACCTTC. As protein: CSAGGVTYGYTF.